This entry lists 31 T cell receptor beta chains sequenced from one sample in a study of T cells in Graves' hyperthyroidism and ophthalmopathy. Using RNA transcripts as the source, TCR beta CDR3 regions were amplified. TCR CDR3 underwent first-round RT-PCR with the HTBI primer set. Via MiXCR, TCRdb re-called the multiplex PCR reads, giving one row per CDR3 protein. The sample lists approximately 700,000 distinct CDR3 sequences; 45% were seen once. Sequencing used peripheral blood or thyroid tissue (not recorded which). The receptors come from an adult man with Graves' disease, either hyperthyroidism or ophthalmopathy (not recorded which).

This chain uses TRBV5-1 with TRBJ2-5; D perhaps matches TRBD2 (5 bases). Trimming removed 1 base at V and 0 bases at J, with 10 bases between. The CDR3 is 15 residues long. Germline CDR1 is SGHRS and CDR2 is YFSETQ. In nucleotides, the CDR3 is TGCGCCAGCAGCTTGAGCGGCAGGTACCAAGAGACCCAGTACTTC. Translating gives CASSLSGRYQETQYF. The full variable domain, in which reference TRBV5-1 and TRBJ2-5 provide the parts outside the CDR3, is KAGVTQTPRYLIKTRGQQVTLSCSPISGHRSVSWYQQTPGQGLQFLFEYFSETQRNKGNFPGRFSGRQFSNSRSEMNVSTLELGDSALYLCASSLSGRYQETQYFGPGTRLLVL.

The rearrangement links TRBV11-2 to TRBJ1-5; D ambiguous. V dropped 6 bases and J dropped 2 bases, with 17 bases sitting between them. CDR1 and CDR2 from the germline V gene are SGHAT and FQNNGV. The CDR3 consists of 16 residues. The CDR3 reads CASRDHEPRGNQPQHF. In DNA, the CDR3 is TGTGCCAGCAGAGATCACGAGCCCCGGGGCAATCAGCCCCAGCATTTT.

This chain connects TRBV7-9 to TRBJ1-1, with no clear D. Germline V CDR1 and CDR2: SEHNR, FQNEAQ (reference sequence). Trimming shortened V by 5 bases and J by 0 bases, and 13 bases separated the two germline ends. The CDR3 extends over 15 amino acids. The CDR3 is CASSQEDRMNTEAFF. CDR3 coding DNA: TGTGCCAGCAGCCAGGAAGACCGGATGAACACTGAAGCTTTCTTT.

The count of this clonotype is one. A read error is possible here, since a much larger clone lies one base away. This rearrangement joins TRBV2 to TRBJ1-2, with D unclear. V gave up 3 bases and J gave up 8 bases, with 16 bases separating them. The CDR3 runs 14 residues. Looked up from germline, CDR1 is SNHLY and CDR2 is FYNNEI. The CDR3 region has the DNA TGTGCCAGCAGTGATTTGAGACGGACCGGAGGCTACACCTTC. Amino acids: CASSDLRRTGGYTF.

This clonotype appeared once. A much larger clone differs from this one at a single base, so this may be a read error. J is TRBJ2-6 and V is TRBV24-1; 10 bases line up with TRBD2. Germline V gene sequence: CDR1 KGHDR, CDR2 SFDVKD. This CDR3 is 21 amino acids long. The CDR3 here is CATGDSRSRLAGLSGANVLTF. The CDR3 bases are TGTGCCACCGGTGATTCACGCAGCCGACTAGCGGGTTTGTCTGGGGCCAACGTCCTGACTTTC.

The gene calls are TRBV15 and TRBJ2-5, with a tentative D call TRBD1 (5 bases). The CDR3 is 15 residues long. The germline V gene has CDR1 LNHNV and CDR2 YYDKDF (reference sequence). V was trimmed by 1 base and J by 9 bases, leaving 18 bases between them. The DNA for the CDR3 is TGTGCCACCAGCAGAGGAAGCAGGGTCGGCCAGCCCCAGTACTTC. It translates to CATSRGSRVGQPQYF.

The chain links TRBV7-9 to TRBJ1-1, with D hard to call. The germline gives CDR1 SEHNR, CDR2 FQNEAQ (reference sequence). V was trimmed by 5 bases and J by 0 bases, leaving 10 bases between them. This CDR3 region has 14 residues. CDR3: CASSQTSLNTEAFF. CDR3 sequence (DNA): TGTGCCAGCAGCCAGACAAGTTTGAACACTGAAGCTTTCTTT.

The chain carries TRBV29-1 and TRBJ2-7; tentative D call: TRBD1 (8 bases). CDR3 length: 13 residues. Germline V gene data show CDR1 as SQVTM and CDR2 as ANQGSEA. The V gene lost 7 bases and the J gene lost 6 bases, with 19 bases spanning the gap. DNA for the CDR3: TGCAGCGCAGTAGGACAGGGAGGGTCCGAGCAGTACTTC. Translation: CSAVGQGGSEQYF.

This chain connects TRBV7-9 to TRBJ1-1; TRBD1 matches at 8 bases. The CDR3 consists of 15 residues. CDR1 is SEHNR and CDR2 is FQNEAQ in the germline V gene (reference sequence). V lost 3 bases and J lost 0; bases outside the gene matches: 3. The CDR3 nucleotides read TGTGCCAGCAGCTTTCAGGGGGCAGTGAACACTGAAGCTTTCTTT. Its translation is CASSFQGAVNTEAFF.

The chain has TRBV28 and TRBJ1-1; 7 nucleotides match TRBD1. The CDR3 covers 13 residues. The germline CDR1 and CDR2 sequences are MDHEN and SYDVKM. After removal of 6 bases from V and 1 base from J, the junction contained 2 bases not matched to a gene. CDR3 bases: TGTGCCAGCAGATGGGACAGGAACACTGAAGCTTTCTTT. Translating it yields CASRWDRNTEAFF.

This chain links TRBV25-1 with TRBJ1-5, with D perhaps matching TRBD1 (5 bases). Germline V gives CDR1 MGHDK, CDR2 SYGVNS. V gave up 8 bases and J gave up 4 bases, with 9 bases separating them. This CDR3 is built from 12 residues. CDR3 region: CASLEGNQPQHF. CDR3 sequence (DNA): TGTGCCAGCTTGGAGGGGAATCAGCCCCAGCATTTT.

On this clonotype: The conserved phenylalanine or tryptophan normally closing the CDR3 is absent here, so this likely arose from a read error. No DNA is shown, since the ends of the CDR3 on it are uncertain; the CDR3 is the one TCRdb lists. The chain is built from TRBV9 and TRBJ1-3. The CDR3 has 9 residues if both end residues are counted. Germline assignment: CDR1 SGDLS and CDR2 YYNGEE. The CDR3 sequence is CASSVSGSN.

This clonotype was seen a handful of times. This chain uses TRBV7-9 with TRBJ1-1; 7 nucleotides line up with TRBD1. J was trimmed by 0 bases and V by 5 bases; bases with no gene match: 12. The CDR3 spans 17 residues. CDR1 SEHNR and CDR2 FQNEAQ come from the germline V gene (reference sequence). The CDR3 DNA follows: TGTGCCAGCAGCCCGCTATCCCTCAGGGGGATGAACACTGAAGCTTTCTTT. Protein: CASSPLSLRGMNTEAFF.

This clonotype has ten or more counts. This chain links TRBV7-3 with TRBJ1-5; a weak D match, TRBD1 (5 bases). This CDR3 contains 16 residues. The germline V gene has CDR1 SGHTA and CDR2 FQGTGA. Trimming took off 5 bases at V and 1 base at J, with 15 bases between the two ends. The CDR3 coding sequence is TGTGCCAGCAGCACAAGGAGGGGAAACAGCAATCAGCCCCAGCATTTT. Its protein is CASSTRRGNSNQPQHF.

This clonotype was recorded at least ten times. V and J are TRBV19 and TRBJ1-2, with D possibly matching TRBD1 (5 bases). The CDR3 spans 13 residues. Trimming removed 8 bases from V and 3 bases from J, with 13 bases in between. Per the germline V gene, CDR1 is LNHDA and CDR2 is SQIVND (reference sequence). This CDR3 reads CASSYQGDYGYTF. CDR3 DNA sequence: TGTGCCAGTTCCTACCAGGGTGACTATGGCTACACCTTC.

The DNA of the CDR3 is TGTGCCAGCAGCCAGGCCGGGACAGGGAATTCACCCCTCCACTTT. This encodes CASSQAGTGNSPLHF. V is TRBV4-2 and J is TRBJ1-6; 9 bases match TRBD1. The CDR3 runs to 15 residues. Per germline, CDR1 LGHNA and CDR2 YNFKEQ. The junction had 4 bases not matched to a gene; V was cut back by 3 bases and J by 7 bases.

V gene TRBV5-1 combines with J gene TRBJ2-5; D is possibly TRBD1 (5 bases). V was clipped by 5 bases and J by 4 bases, with 15 bases between them. This CDR3 is built from 14 residues. Germline-derived CDR1 and CDR2 are SGHRS and YFSETQ. CDR3 in DNA: TGCGCCAGCAGGATTGACAGCCCAAGAGAGACCCAGTACTTC. It yields the protein CASRIDSPRETQYF.

The V and J genes are TRBV12-3 or TRBV12-4 and TRBJ1-6, with D unresolved. V was shortened by 3 bases and J by 7 bases, with 10 bases between the two germline ends. The CDR3 contains 14 residues. In nucleotides, the CDR3 is TGTGCCAGCAGTTTCATGGGTGGAAATTCACCCCTCCACTTT. It yields the protein CASSFMGGNSPLHF.

The V gene is TRBV2, the J gene TRBJ2-5; D might be TRBD2 (7 bases). Per the germline V gene, CDR1 is SNHLY and CDR2 is FYNNEI. V lost 7 bases, J lost 11 bases, and 23 bases lay in between. CDR3 length: 14 amino acids. The CDR3 is CASTKGGSSYGQYF. CDR3 DNA: TGTGCCAGCACAAAGGGGGGGAGCTCCTACGGGCAGTACTTC.

This clonotype showed up many times. The chain couples TRBV25-1 to TRBJ2-5; D may be TRBD1 (5 bases). Trimming took 6 bases from V and 1 from J, leaving 9 bases between them. This CDR3 region has 13 residues. Germline CDR1 and CDR2: MGHDK and SYGVNS. CDR3 coding DNA: TGTGCCAGCAGACTCGACAGCCAAGAGACCCAGTACTTC. Translation gives CASRLDSQETQYF.

In nucleotides, the CDR3 is TGCAGCGGACTGGGCAGGAACTATGGCTACACCTTC. Translation: CSGLGRNYGYTF. The J gene is TRBJ1-2, the V gene TRBV29-1; D unclear. This CDR3 comprises 12 residues. Trimming removed 7 bases at V and 2 bases at J, with 11 bases between. Germline CDR1 SQVTM, CDR2 ANQGSEA.

The chain employs TRBV29-1 and TRBJ2-7; possible D gene TRBD1, 6 bases. Deletions cut 5 bases from V and 6 bases from J, with 20 bases between. Germline CDR1 is SQVTM and CDR2 is ANQGSEA. The CDR3 length is 14 residues. CDR3 protein: CSVNPNRAGGEQYF. The DNA of the CDR3 is TGCAGCGTTAACCCCAACAGGGCAGGTGGCGAGCAGTACTTC.

This clonotype was counted many times. The V call is TRBV24-1, the J call TRBJ1-1; D ambiguous. CDR1 is KGHDR, CDR2 SFDVKD, per germline. The CDR3 length is 12 residues. V lost 5 bases and J lost 4, with 7 bases in between. The CDR3 protein is CATSARGTEAFF. As DNA, the CDR3 is TGTGCCACCAGTGCTCGGGGCACTGAAGCTTTCTTT.

This chain links TRBV10-3 with TRBJ1-2, with no clear D. This CDR3 has 12 residues. The germline gives CDR1 ENHRY, CDR2 SYGVKD. The V gene lost 2 bases and the J gene lost 2 bases, with 3 bases spanning the gap. CDR3 sequence: CAISEGNYGYTF. The CDR3 DNA reads as TGTGCCATCAGTGAGGGCAACTATGGCTACACCTTC.

The chain combines TRBV29-1 with TRBJ1-3, with D maybe TRBD1 (5 bases). Trimming pared 4 bases from V and 4 bases from J, leaving 17 bases between. The CDR3 is 15 residues long. Germline CDR1 reads SQVTM; CDR2 reads ANQGSEA. CDR3 sequence (DNA): TGCAGCGTTGGGGGCACATACACGTCAGGAAACACCATATATTTT. Its protein is CSVGGTYTSGNTIYF.

The sample holds a few counts of this clonotype. V and J are TRBV24-1 and TRBJ1-5, with unresolved D. Germline assignment: CDR1 KGHDR and CDR2 SFDVKD. Trimming stripped 11 bases from V and 3 bases from J, with 19 bases between. The CDR3 is 15 amino acids. Here the CDR3 DNA reads TGTGCCAGCACCCCCCTGCGGGGAATCAATCAGCCCCAGCATTTT. Translation gives CASTPLRGINQPQHF.

V and J are TRBV7-9 and TRBJ2-2; 7 positions agree with TRBD2. With 1 base clipped from V and 4 bases from J, the junction kept 6 bases outside the gene matches. The CDR3 runs 16 residues. Germline V gene lookup returns CDR1 SEHNR and CDR2 FQNEAQ (reference sequence). Here the CDR3 DNA reads TGTGCCAGCAGCTTAGGGGGAGCGGGAACCACCGGGGAGCTGTTTTTT. Its protein product is CASSLGGAGTTGELFF.

About this clonotype itself: A junction boundary mismatches the germline segment, possibly from a read error. The gene calls are TRBV7-8 and TRBJ2-7, with 9 bases lining up with TRBD2. Germline CDR1 reads SGHVS; CDR2 reads FQNEAQ. The CDR3 consists of 16 residues. CDR3 in amino acids: CASSPLAGELSYEQYF. The CDR3, as DNA: TGCGCCAGCAGCCCCTTAGCGGGAGAGCTCTCCTACGAGCAGTACTTC.

Comment on this clonotype: A much larger clone sits a single nucleotide away, making a read error possible. This chain links TRBV10-3 with TRBJ1-5; 10 bases are a match to TRBD1. The CDR3 loop spans 17 amino acids. V shed 4 bases, J shed 6 bases, and the junction held 12 bases outside the gene matches. Germline lookup yields CDR1 ENHRY and CDR2 SYGVKD. The CDR3 here is CAISGTGGKEGCQPQHF. The CDR3 DNA reads TGTGCCATCAGTGGGACAGGGGGGAAGGAGGGCTGTCAGCCCCAGCATTTT.

This clonotype was recorded only once. Written as DNA, the CDR3 is TGTGCCAGCAGCTTGACGACAGCATTTAACTATGGCTACACCTTC. Amino acid sequence: CASSLTTAFNYGYTF. V is TRBV7-9 and J is TRBJ1-2; possible D gene TRBD1, 5 bases. This CDR3 region has 15 residues. Trimming took 3 bases from V and 1 from J, leaving 12 bases between them. Germline assignment: CDR1 SEHNR and CDR2 FQNEAQ (reference sequence).

Concerning this clonotype itself: A much larger clone lies one base from this, so it may be a read error. The J gene is TRBJ1-4, the V gene TRBV14; D remains ambiguous. This CDR3 has 15 residues. Germline V gives CDR1 SGHDN, CDR2 FVKESK. The CDR3 loop reads CASSQDPGLYEKPFF. CDR3 coding DNA: TGTGCCAGCAGCCAAGATCCTGGACTGTACGAAAAACCGTTTTTT.